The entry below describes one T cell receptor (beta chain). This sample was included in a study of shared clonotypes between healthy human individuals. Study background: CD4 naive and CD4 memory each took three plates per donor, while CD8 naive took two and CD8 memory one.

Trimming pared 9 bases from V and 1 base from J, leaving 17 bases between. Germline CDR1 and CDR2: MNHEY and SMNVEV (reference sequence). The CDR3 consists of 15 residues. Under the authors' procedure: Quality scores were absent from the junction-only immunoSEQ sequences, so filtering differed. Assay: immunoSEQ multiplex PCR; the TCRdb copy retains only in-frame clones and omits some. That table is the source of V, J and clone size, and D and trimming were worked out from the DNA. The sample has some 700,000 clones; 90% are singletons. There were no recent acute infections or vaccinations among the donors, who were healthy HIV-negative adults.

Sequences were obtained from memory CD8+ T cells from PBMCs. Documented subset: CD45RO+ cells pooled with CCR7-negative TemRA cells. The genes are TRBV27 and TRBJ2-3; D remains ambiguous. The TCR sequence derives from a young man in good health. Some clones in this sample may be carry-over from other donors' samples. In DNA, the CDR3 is TGTGCCAGTTCCCCGCGGATGCCCGGCACAGATACGCAGTATTTT. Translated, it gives CASSPRMPGTDTQYF.